The rows below give T cell receptor beta chains drawn from one sample of a study of beta chain features in type 1 diabetes. Profiled with immunoSEQ multiplex PCR; TCRdb holds only in-frame clones, not every one. The data contain roughly 730,000 clones, under 15% of them seen just once; the ten biggest clones take up approximately 0.02%. The sample consisted of naive CD4+ T cells from blood. The receptors shown here come from a man between 18 and 35 years old with type 1 diabetes. CDR3s include the opening cysteine and the closing phenylalanine or tryptophan. D genes are given only for firm matches. Where a row states a size, it is once, few, many or the class of an expanded clone; other rows omit it.

d_call: TRBD1; clone_size: few; v_call: TRBV4-1; j_call: TRBJ1-2; cdr3_aa: CASSHPDRDNYGYTF; cdr3_nt: TGCGCCAGCAGCCATCCGGACAGGGATAACTATGGCTACACCTTC
d_call: .; clone_size: .; v_call: TRBV11-2; j_call: TRBJ1-5; cdr3_aa: CASSPGTVPGQPQHF; cdr3_nt: TGTGCCAGCAGCCCGGGGACGGTTCCAGGGCAGCCCCAGCATTTT
d_call: TRBD1; clone_size: few; v_call: TRBV30; j_call: TRBJ2-5; cdr3_aa: CAWSSTQGAGETQYF; cdr3_nt: TGTGCCTGGAGTTCCACACAGGGGGCGGGAGAGACCCAGTACTTC
d_call: .; clone_size: .; v_call: TRBV19; j_call: TRBJ2-1; cdr3_aa: CASSITTGEDEQFF; cdr3_nt: TGTGCCAGTAGTATTACTACAGGGGAGGATGAGCAGTTCTTC
d_call: TRBD1; clone_size: .; v_call: TRBV4-1; j_call: TRBJ2-5; cdr3_aa: CASSPLDRLIQETQYF; cdr3_nt: TGCGCCAGCAGCCCTTTGGACAGGCTGATACAAGAGACCCAGTACTTC
d_call: .; clone_size: .; v_call: TRBV5-1; j_call: TRBJ2-5; cdr3_aa: CASSLQGRRKETQYF; cdr3_nt: TGCGCCAGCAGCTTACAGGGGAGGAGGAAGGAGACCCAGTACTTC
d_call: .; clone_size: .; v_call: TRBV18; j_call: TRBJ1-1; cdr3_aa: CASSPRKGAEAFF; cdr3_nt: TGTGCCAGCTCACCACGGAAGGGCGCTGAAGCTTTCTTT
d_call: TRBD1; clone_size: .; v_call: TRBV10-3; j_call: TRBJ2-2; cdr3_aa: CAIVRDRDTGELFF; cdr3_nt: TGTGCCATTGTCCGGGACAGGGACACCGGGGAGCTGTTTTTT
d_call: TRBD1; clone_size: .; v_call: TRBV28; j_call: TRBJ2-7; cdr3_aa: CASRAGQGTGEQYF; cdr3_nt: TGTGCCAGCAGGGCCGGACAGGGGACAGGCGAGCAGTACTTC
d_call: .; clone_size: few; v_call: TRBV27; j_call: TRBJ2-1; cdr3_aa: CASSLVQVGNNEQFF; cdr3_nt: TGTGCCAGCAGTTTAGTGCAGGTAGGGAACAATGAGCAGTTCTTC
d_call: .; clone_size: few; v_call: TRBV2; j_call: TRBJ2-3; cdr3_aa: CASMQIYTDTQYF; cdr3_nt: TGTGCCAGCATGCAGATTTACACAGATACGCAGTATTTT
d_call: .; clone_size: .; v_call: TRBV7-9; j_call: TRBJ1-6; cdr3_aa: CASSPRGVDSPLHF; cdr3_nt: TGTGCCAGCAGCCCCAGGGGAGTCGATTCACCCCTCCACTTT
d_call: TRBD1; clone_size: few; v_call: TRBV29-1; j_call: TRBJ1-1; cdr3_aa: CSGRGQTNTEAFF; cdr3_nt: TGCAGCGGGAGGGGACAGACGAACACTGAAGCTTTCTTT
d_call: .; clone_size: .; v_call: TRBV12-5; j_call: TRBJ1-5; cdr3_aa: CASGLVVTPEGQPQHF; cdr3_nt: TGTGCTAGTGGTTTGGTAGTTACCCCGGAAGGGCAGCCCCAGCATTTT
d_call: .; clone_size: .; v_call: TRBV29-1; j_call: TRBJ1-5; cdr3_aa: CSVVGDSNQPQHF; cdr3_nt: TGCAGCGTTGTAGGGGATAGCAATCAGCCCCAGCATTTT
d_call: TRBD1; clone_size: .; v_call: TRBV25-1; j_call: TRBJ1-3; cdr3_aa: CASSPGGSSGNTIYF; cdr3_nt: TGTGCCAGCAGCCCAGGGGGGAGCTCTGGAAACACCATATATTTT
d_call: .; clone_size: few; v_call: TRBV2; j_call: TRBJ2-7; cdr3_aa: CASSVAGQLSYEQYF; cdr3_nt: TGTGCCAGCAGTGTCGCGGGACAGCTCTCCTACGAGCAGTACTTC
d_call: .; clone_size: few; v_call: TRBV30; j_call: TRBJ2-2; cdr3_aa: CAWSAGGPGELFF; cdr3_nt: TGTGCCTGGAGTGCTGGGGGACCCGGGGAGCTGTTTTTT
d_call: .; clone_size: .; v_call: TRBV7-9; j_call: TRBJ2-6; cdr3_aa: CASSLGRSGANVLTF; cdr3_nt: TGTGCCAGCAGCTTGGGGAGATCTGGGGCCAACGTCCTGACTTTC
d_call: .; clone_size: .; v_call: TRBV6-6; j_call: TRBJ2-7; cdr3_aa: CASKLVHEQYF; cdr3_nt: TGTGCCAGCAAGCTGGTCCACGAGCAGTACTTC
d_call: TRBD1; clone_size: .; v_call: TRBV10-2; j_call: TRBJ2-7; cdr3_aa: CASSESGQGYEQYF; cdr3_nt: TGCGCCAGCAGTGAGTCGGGACAGGGGTACGAGCAGTACTTC
d_call: TRBD1; clone_size: .; v_call: TRBV28; j_call: TRBJ2-5; cdr3_aa: CASSSRQGHQETQYF; cdr3_nt: TGTGCCAGCAGTTCTCGACAGGGACACCAAGAGACCCAGTACTTC
d_call: .; clone_size: .; v_call: TRBV5-1; j_call: TRBJ2-2; cdr3_aa: CASSPQTIGELFF; cdr3_nt: TGCGCCAGCAGCCCTCAGACAATCGGGGAGCTGTTTTTT
d_call: .; clone_size: .; v_call: TRBV15; j_call: TRBJ2-1; cdr3_aa: CATSRDIGGHNEQFF; cdr3_nt: TGTGCCACCAGCAGAGATATCGGGGGTCACAATGAGCAGTTCTTC
d_call: .; clone_size: .; v_call: TRBV4-1; j_call: TRBJ1-2; cdr3_aa: CASSPGPDGALNYGYTF; cdr3_nt: TGCGCCAGCAGCCCCGGGCCGGACGGAGCGCTTAACTATGGCTACACCTTC
d_call: TRBD1; clone_size: .; v_call: TRBV18; j_call: TRBJ1-2; cdr3_aa: CASSPSGTGIYGYTF; cdr3_nt: TGTGCCAGCTCACCGTCCGGGACAGGGATCTATGGCTACACCTTC
d_call: .; clone_size: .; v_call: TRBV27; j_call: TRBJ2-6; cdr3_aa: CASSLSPGRATGANVLTF; cdr3_nt: TGTGCCAGCAGTTTATCGCCGGGCAGGGCAACTGGGGCCAACGTCCTGACTTTC
d_call: TRBD2; clone_size: .; v_call: TRBV28; j_call: TRBJ2-4; cdr3_aa: CASSFGTKRIQYF; cdr3_nt: TGTGCCAGCAGTTTTGGGACTAAGAGGATTCAGTACTTC
d_call: .; clone_size: .; v_call: TRBV30; j_call: TRBJ2-1; cdr3_aa: CASVIGANEQFF; cdr3_nt: TGTGCCTCCGTGATCGGGGCCAATGAGCAGTTCTTC
d_call: TRBD1; clone_size: few; v_call: TRBV29-1; j_call: TRBJ2-3; cdr3_aa: CSDGTGGPTDTQYF; cdr3_nt: TGCAGCGATGGGACAGGGGGCCCCACAGATACGCAGTATTTT
d_call: .; clone_size: few; v_call: TRBV5-1; j_call: TRBJ2-1; cdr3_aa: CASSLGGGISYNEQFF; cdr3_nt: TGCGCCAGCAGCTTGGGTGGAGGAATCTCCTACAATGAGCAGTTCTTC
d_call: TRBD1; clone_size: few; v_call: TRBV28; j_call: TRBJ1-6; cdr3_aa: CASGTAKLHF; cdr3_nt: TGTGCCAGCGGGACAGCAAAGCTCCACTTT
d_call: TRBD2; clone_size: .; v_call: TRBV10-3; j_call: TRBJ2-7; cdr3_aa: CAISGGLAGEQYF; cdr3_nt: TGTGCCATCAGTGGGGGACTAGCGGGGGAGCAGTACTTC
d_call: .; clone_size: few; v_call: TRBV19; j_call: TRBJ2-2; cdr3_aa: CASSNNGNTGELFF; cdr3_nt: TGTGCCAGTAGCAACAACGGGAACACCGGGGAGCTGTTTTTT
d_call: TRBD1; clone_size: .; v_call: TRBV19; j_call: TRBJ2-6; cdr3_aa: CASAGTGASGANVLTF; cdr3_nt: TGTGCCAGTGCCGGGACAGGGGCGTCTGGGGCCAACGTCCTGACTTTC
d_call: .; clone_size: .; v_call: TRBV18; j_call: TRBJ2-1; cdr3_aa: CASSPDSEQFF; cdr3_nt: TGTGCCAGCTCACCGGACAGCGAGCAGTTCTTC
d_call: .; clone_size: .; v_call: TRBV2; j_call: TRBJ2-2; cdr3_aa: CASSRLTSNTGELFF; cdr3_nt: TGTGCCAGCAGCCGACTAACCTCTAACACCGGGGAGCTGTTTTTT